The clone carrying this T cell receptor (beta chain) is a singleton in its sample. A junction end diverges from the germline sequence, so it may reflect a read error. This sample is part of a study of CD4 and CD8 cells across lung adenocarcinoma regions. TCRdb re-called the PCR reads through MiXCR, storing one row per CDR3 protein. The table includes under 10,000 distinct CDR3 sequences, 45% to 60% detected once. CDR3 length equals 16 residues. Samples came from patients with localized non-small cell lung adenocarcinoma. The rearrangement uses TRBV12-3 or TRBV12-4 and TRBJ2-4, with a possible D match to TRBD2 (6 bases). Sample: CD4+ T cells from the margin of a lung tumor. The source of this sequence is a male donor with lung adenocarcinoma. The CD4 and CD8 labels of this study may be unreliable. The DNA for the CDR3 is TGTGCCAGCAGCGCCCGGGGGTTCAGAGCCAAAAACATTCAGTATTTC. The encoded protein is CASSARGFRAKNIQYF.